Presented here are 28 T cell receptor beta chains from one specimen sequenced in a study of shared clonotypes between healthy human individuals. Data came from immunoSEQ multiplex PCR; TCRdb stores just in-frame clones and leaves some out. The top ten hold roughly 0.13% of the sample, which has around 2.1 million clones, approximately 96% seen once. The sample consisted of naive CD4+ T cells sorted from blood. Subset given: CD45RA+ positively selected. All receptors come from a man younger than 35 in good health.

This clone was recorded only once. The same CDR3 arises from other DNA sequences in this sample as well. V usage is TRBV30 and J usage is TRBJ2-3, with no clear D. The CDR3 covers 12 residues. V shed 0 bases and J shed 4 bases, with 5 bases lying between them. Germline V gene data show CDR1 as GTSNPN and CDR2 as SVGIG (reference sequence). The DNA of the CDR3 is TGTGCCTGGAGTGTGGGGTCAGATACGCAGTATTTT. Its translation is CAWSVGSDTQYF.

This rearrangement joins TRBV4-3 to TRBJ2-3; 8 nucleotides align to TRBD2. The germline V gene encodes CDR1 LGHNA and CDR2 YSLEER. With 0 bases clipped from V and 1 base from J, the junction kept 3 bases outside the gene matches. The CDR3 is made up of 16 amino acids. The CDR3 sequence is CASSQDGGAGTDTQYF. CDR3 nucleotide sequence: TGCGCCAGCAGCCAAGACGGGGGGGCTGGCACAGATACGCAGTATTTT.

The chain's CDR3 is CASSSRDSRSGANVLTF. CDR3 nucleotide sequence: TGTGCCAGCAGCTCCCGGGACAGCCGTTCTGGGGCCAACGTCCTGACTTTC. This chain joins TRBV9 and TRBJ2-6, with TRBD1 matching over 7 bases. The junction had 8 bases not matched to a gene; V was cut back by 4 bases and J by 1 base. The CDR3 loop spans 17 amino acids. Germline V gives CDR1 SGDLS, CDR2 YYNGEE.

The J gene is TRBJ1-6, the V gene TRBV7-8, with unresolved D. Germline V gene data show CDR1 as SGHVS and CDR2 as FQNEAQ. CDR3 length: 14 residues. V was trimmed by 0 bases and J by 9 bases, leaving 9 bases between them. The CDR3 nucleotides are TGTGCCAGCAGCTTAGCGCCCTCGGGTTCACCCCTCCACTTT. This sequence encodes CASSLAPSGSPLHF.

V and J are TRBV5-4 and TRBJ2-5; 8 bases match TRBD1. CDR1 SGHNT and CDR2 YYREEE come from the germline V gene (reference sequence). The CDR3 contains 15 residues. The V gene end was trimmed by 1 base and the J gene end by 4 bases; junction bases not matched to a gene: 6. CDR3 sequence reads: CASSLLDRVLETQYF. The CDR3 bases are TGTGCCAGCAGCTTGCTGGACAGGGTATTAGAGACCCAGTACTTC. Complete variable domain (other parts from reference TRBV5-4 and TRBJ2-5): ETGVTQSPTHLIKTRGQQVTLRCSSQSGHNTVSWYQQALGQGPQFIFQYYREEENGRGNFPPRFSGLQFPNYSSELNVNALELDDSALYLCASSLLDRVLETQYFGPGTRLLVL.

The chain couples TRBV11-2 to TRBJ1-6; D gene unclear. The CDR3 extends over 16 amino acids. V was clipped by 6 bases and J by 8 bases, with 20 bases between them. Germline V gene lookup returns CDR1 SGHAT and CDR2 FQNNGV. CDR3 in DNA: TGTGCCAGCAGGTCCAAAGACCGGTTACTCCATTCACCCCTCCACTTT. Translated: CASRSKDRLLHSPLHF.

This rearrangement joins TRBV30 to TRBJ2-1; D tentatively reads TRBD1 or TRBD2 (5 bases each). Germline V gene data show CDR1 as GTSNPN and CDR2 as SVGIG (reference sequence). Trimming left V 3 bases short and J 14 bases short, with 14 bases between. The CDR3 is made up of 11 amino acids. The CDR3 region has the DNA TGTGCCTGGAGCGCAGGGACCAGGAAGTTCTTC. This codes for CAWSAGTRKFF. Supplemented by reference TRBV30 and TRBJ2-1, the full variable domain reads SQTIHQWPATLVQPVGSPLSLECTVEGTSNPNLYWYRQAAGRGLQLLFYSVGIGQISSEVPQNLSASRPQDRQFILSSKKLLLSDSGFYLCAWSAGTRKFFGPGTRLTVL.

In this sample, this clone turned up once. V usage is TRBV11-2 and J usage is TRBJ2-7, with a weak D call TRBD2 (6 bases). V was cut by 1 base and J by 2 bases, with 15 bases left in between. Germline V lookup: CDR1 SGHAT, CDR2 FQNNGV. This CDR3 contains 16 residues. CDR3 nucleotide sequence: TGTGCCAGCAGCTTAGCTGGGGCGGGGAGCCCCTACGAGCAGTACTTC. Translation: CASSLAGAGSPYEQYF. The full variable domain, its missing parts supplied by reference TRBV11-2 and TRBJ2-7, is EAGVAQSPRYKIIEKRQSVAFWCNPISGHATLYWYQQILGQGPKLLIQFQNNGVVDDSQLPKDRFSAERLKGVDSTLKIQPAKLEDSAVYLCASSLAGAGSPYEQYFGPGTRLTVT.

Regarding this clone: The same CDR3 is also encoded by other DNA sequences in this sample. The CDR3 DNA reads TGTGCCAGCAGCCAGGAACTAGCGGGTGCCTACGAGCAGTACTTC. Protein: CASSQELAGAYEQYF. The chain recombines TRBV4-2 with TRBJ2-7; 9 nucleotides agree with TRBD2. The CDR3 contains 15 residues. V shed 3 bases and J 2 bases; nucleotides not matched to a gene: 5. Germline assignment: CDR1 LGHNA and CDR2 YNFKEQ.

This clone has only one observation. In nucleotides, the CDR3 is TGTGCCAGCAGCAAAGTCAGGGGGTCCTATGGCTACACCTTC. This gives the protein CASSKVRGSYGYTF. The chain recombines TRBV21-1 with TRBJ1-2; TRBD1, the table's D call, was not compared with the DNA. TRBV21-1 is labeled a pseudogene. This CDR3 has 14 residues.

The CDR3 loop reads CASSSESGANYGYTF. The CDR3 DNA sequence: TGTGCCAGCAGCTCCGAGTCCGGGGCTAACTATGGCTACACCTTC. The rearrangement links TRBV7-2 to TRBJ1-2; D remains unclear. The V gene's germline CDR1 is SGHTA and CDR2 FQGNSA. Trimming shortened V by 4 bases and J by 0 bases, and 12 bases separated the two germline ends. CDR3 length equals 15 residues.

The chain carries TRBV6-1 and TRBJ1-5, with D perhaps matching TRBD1 (5 bases). The length of the CDR3 is 15 residues. The V gene lost 4 bases and the J gene lost 1 base, with 11 bases spanning the gap. Germline CDR1 is MNHNS and CDR2 is SASEGT. The CDR3 loop is CASSALGRSNQPQHF. For the CDR3, the DNA is TGTGCCAGCAGTGCGCTGGGACGGAGCAATCAGCCCCAGCATTTT.

This clone was observed a single time. The V gene is TRBV6-5, the J gene TRBJ1-1; weak D call: TRBD1 (5 bases). With 6 bases removed from V and 3 bases from J, the gap between germline ends came to 17 bases. Germline CDR1 is MNHEY and CDR2 is SVGAGI. The CDR3 totals 15 residues. This CDR3 reads CASRSGWQGYTEAFF. In DNA form, the CDR3 reads TGTGCCAGCAGATCCGGATGGCAGGGCTACACTGAAGCTTTCTTT.

Comments on this clone: This specimen includes other DNA sequences encoding the same CDR3. This chain joins TRBV7-2 and TRBJ1-3; TRBD1 might be the D (5 bases). From germline, CDR1 is SGHTA and CDR2 FQGNSA. Trimming removed 4 bases from V and 0 bases from J, with 10 bases in between. The CDR3 has 15 residues. The CDR3 region has the DNA TGTGCCAGCAGCTCCGACAGCCTCTCTGGAAACACCATATATTTT. Translating gives CASSSDSLSGNTIYF. The whole variable domain, remainder taken from reference TRBV7-2 and TRBJ1-3, is GAGVSQSPSNKVTEKGKDVELRCDPISGHTALYWYRQSLGQGLEFLIYFQGNSAPDKSGLPSDRFSAERTGGSVSTLTIQRTQQEDSAVYLCASSSDSLSGNTIYFGEGSWLTVV.

This clone was observed a single time. The chain links TRBV18 to TRBJ1-5; 7 nucleotides match TRBD1. Trimming took 2 bases from V and 6 from J; bases not matched to a gene: 7. CDR3 length: 15 residues. CDR1 and CDR2 from the germline V gene are KGHSH and LQKENI. CDR3: CASSPIQGEIQPQHF. CDR3 coding DNA: TGTGCCAGCTCACCAATCCAGGGGGAGATTCAGCCCCAGCATTTT.

The V and J genes are TRBV5-1 and TRBJ1-6; possible D gene TRBD1, 5 bases. This CDR3 is built from 16 residues. Between the trimmed V and J ends, which lost 0 bases and 9 bases, there was a span of 16 bases. The germline V gene encodes CDR1 SGHRS and CDR2 YFSETQ. The CDR3 sequence: CASSLVSGRGISPLHF. The DNA for the CDR3 is TGCGCCAGCAGCTTGGTTTCGGGGCGAGGTATTTCACCCCTCCACTTT. The variable domain in full, with the rest retrieved from reference TRBV5-1 and TRBJ1-6, is KAGVTQTPRYLIKTRGQQVTLSCSPISGHRSVSWYQQTPGQGLQFLFEYFSETQRNKGNFPGRFSGRQFSNSRSEMNVSTLELGDSALYLCASSLVSGRGISPLHFGNGTRLTVT.

The J gene is TRBJ2-7, the V gene TRBV6-6; D not certain. This CDR3 has 14 residues. CDR1 and CDR2 (germline): MNHNY, SVGAGI (reference sequence). The ends were cut back, 2 bases at V and 3 bases at J, with 11 bases in the middle. The DNA of the CDR3 is TGTGCCAGCAGTTACAGTGCAGAGTTCTACGAGCAGTACTTC. This sequence encodes CASSYSAEFYEQYF.

This chain connects TRBV11-3 to TRBJ1-3; D remains ambiguous. Germline V gene lookup returns CDR1 SGHNT and CDR2 YENEEA. Trimming removed 0 bases from V and 2 bases from J, with 8 bases in between. The CDR3 length is 15 residues. Written as DNA, the CDR3 is TGTGCCAGCAGCTTAGATGCCAGAGCTGGAAACACCATATATTTT. Its translation: CASSLDARAGNTIYF. The whole variable domain, remainder taken from reference TRBV11-3 and TRBJ1-3, is EAGVVQSPRYKIIEKKQPVAFWCNPISGHNTLYWYLQNLGQGPELLIRYENEEAVDDSQLPKDRFSAERLKGVDSTLKIQPAELGDSAVYLCASSLDARAGNTIYFGEGSWLTVV.

This rearrangement joins TRBV10-1 to TRBJ2-7; a weak D match, TRBD2 (6 bases). The CDR3 spans 14 residues. The V and J ends lost 8 bases and 7 bases respectively, with 21 bases between them. The germline V gene encodes CDR1 WNHNN and CDR2 SYGVQD (reference sequence). The CDR3 protein is CASFRRGRLAEQYF. The CDR3 DNA reads TGCGCCAGCTTCAGGAGGGGACGGCTCGCGGAGCAGTACTTC.

The rearrangement joins TRBV7-2 to TRBJ2-2; no reliable D call. CDR1 and CDR2 (germline): SGHTA, FQGNSA. V dropped 1 base and J dropped 2 bases, with 5 bases sitting between them. The CDR3 spans 14 residues. The CDR3 sequence: CASSLGINTGELFF. For the CDR3, the DNA is TGTGCCAGCAGCTTAGGCATAAACACCGGGGAGCTGTTTTTT.

The V gene is TRBV28, the J gene TRBJ1-3; D is possibly TRBD1 (5 bases). The V gene's germline CDR1 is MDHEN and CDR2 SYDVKM. The V and J ends lost 8 bases and 0 bases respectively, with 11 bases between them. The CDR3 extends over 14 amino acids. The CDR3 is CASGRDPSGNTIYF. Written as DNA, the CDR3 is TGTGCCAGCGGGCGGGACCCCTCTGGAAACACCATATATTTT.

The chain has TRBV27 and TRBJ2-7; possibly TRBD1 for D (6 bases). V was cut by 6 bases and J by 2 bases, with 11 bases left in between. Germline V CDR1 and CDR2: MNHEY, SMNVEV (reference sequence). The CDR3 has 13 amino acids. The CDR3 sequence is CASRGHLAYEQYF. CDR3 nucleotides: TGTGCCAGCAGGGGACACCTAGCCTACGAGCAGTACTTC.

The chain recombines TRBV5-1 with TRBJ2-7; tentatively, D is TRBD1 (6 bases). Trimming removed 0 bases at V and 3 bases at J, with 13 bases between. Looked up from germline, CDR1 is SGHRS and CDR2 is YFSETQ. This CDR3 contains 15 residues. CDR3 DNA sequence: TGCGCCAGCAGCTTGGGGACAGTGGAGATCTACGAGCAGTACTTC. Residues: CASSLGTVEIYEQYF. The full variable domain, rest sourced from reference TRBV5-1 and TRBJ2-7, is KAGVTQTPRYLIKTRGQQVTLSCSPISGHRSVSWYQQTPGQGLQFLFEYFSETQRNKGNFPGRFSGRQFSNSRSEMNVSTLELGDSALYLCASSLGTVEIYEQYFGPGTRLTVT.

The chain combines TRBV18 with TRBJ2-7, with D hard to call. The length of the CDR3 is 15 residues. The V gene lost 1 base and the J gene lost 6 bases, with 16 bases spanning the gap. Germline CDR1 is KGHSH and CDR2 is LQKENI. The CDR3 loop reads CASSPQEGDISEQYF. Written as DNA, the CDR3 is TGTGCCAGCTCACCACAAGAAGGAGACATAAGCGAGCAGTACTTC.

This clone was detected once. This chain connects TRBV18 to TRBJ2-7; the D is unclear. Trimming shortened V by 6 bases and J by 2 bases, and 14 bases separated the two germline ends. Germline loops: CDR1 KGHSH, CDR2 LQKENI. The CDR3 contains 14 residues. The CDR3 DNA reads TGTGCCAGCTCCGCCGGGCAGCCTCCCTACGAGCAGTACTTC. This translates into CASSAGQPPYEQYF.

This sequence joins TRBV10-3 and TRBJ2-7, with 12 bases aligning to TRBD2. Trimming took 6 bases from V and 2 from J; bases not matched to a gene: 8. CDR3 length: 16 residues. CDR1 and CDR2 from the germline V gene are ENHRY and SYGVKD. The CDR3 nucleotides are TGTGCCATCAGGCGAAGCGGACTAGCGGGGACCTACGAGCAGTACTTC. This translates into CAIRRSGLAGTYEQYF.

J is TRBJ1-6 and V is TRBV28; D call uncertain. The V end was cut by 6 bases, the J end by 8 bases, with 14 bases between. CDR3 length: 14 amino acids. CDR1 MDHEN and CDR2 SYDVKM come from the germline V gene. In DNA, the CDR3 is TGTGCCAGCAGCCGAACCCGGGAGTATTCACCCCTCCACTTT. It translates to CASSRTREYSPLHF.

The rearrangement links TRBV30 to TRBJ1-5; D gene unclear. Trimming removed 0 bases from V and 7 bases from J, with 13 bases in between. The CDR3 has 14 residues. Germline V lookup: CDR1 GTSNPN, CDR2 SVGIG (reference sequence). CDR3 sequence reads: CAWSVRRSRQPQHF. In nucleotides, the CDR3 is TGTGCCTGGAGTGTACGAAGGTCCCGCCAGCCCCAGCATTTT.